The 25 T cell receptor beta chains reported below all come from one sample, sequenced in a study of regulatory T cells in long-lasting Graves disease listed by TCRdb under 2021. The library was made by multiplex PCR. TCRdb names Illumina HiSeq 4000 as the instrument used. To build TCR beta libraries, CDR3 regions were amplified by Arm-PCR using iRepertoire HTBI primers. Through fastp at Q25 and MiXCR, TCRdb rebuilt clones from the public reads, retaining in-frame beta chains. When rows share a CDR3 protein, they turn into one entry using the most common DNA and genes. The sample table holds about 660,000 distinct CDR3 sequences, of which roughly 30% were seen once. The ten largest clones represent 35% to 55% of the sample. Sample time point, as interpreted from the label and publication: persistent/refractory GD, antithyroid drugs over 5 years with positive TRAb. For both TCR sequencing and RNA sequencing, RNA was extracted from PBMCs in TRIzol.

Material: peripheral blood mononuclear cells (PBMCs), obtained when the disease was refractory, from a patient treated with antithyroid drugs. The receptor set was obtained from a female donor with Graves disease.

The chain uses TRBV28 and TRBJ1-5, with D maybe TRBD1 (5 bases). In germline, CDR1 is MDHEN, CDR2 SYDVKM. CDR3 length: 13 residues. Trimming took off 8 bases at V and 4 bases at J, with 12 bases between the two ends. This chain's CDR3 is CASERPGNQPQHF. The CDR3 nucleotides read TGTGCCAGCGAGCGGCCAGGGAATCAGCCCCAGCATTTT.

This clonotype turned up a few times. V gene TRBV12-3 or TRBV12-4 combines with J gene TRBJ1-1; weak D call: TRBD1 (5 bases). The CDR3 consists of 12 residues. V was pared by 7 bases and J by 4 bases, with 10 bases between. The CDR3 sequence: CASNPGGTEAFF. In DNA form, the CDR3 reads TGTGCCAGCAACCCCGGGGGCACTGAAGCTTTCTTT.

CDR3 nucleotides: TGTGCCAGCAGCCCCTCACCAATCACCGGGGAGCTGTTTTTT. Encoded protein: CASSPSPITGELFF. The rearrangement joins TRBV7-2 to TRBJ2-2; the D is unclear. Germline lookup yields CDR1 SGHTA and CDR2 FQGNSA. The CDR3 extends over 14 amino acids. V was clipped by 5 bases and J by 4 bases, with 11 bases between them.

The rearrangement links TRBV20-1 to TRBJ2-7; D may correspond to TRBD1 or TRBD2 (5 bases each). The V and J ends lost 4 bases and 2 bases respectively, with 15 bases between them. There are 14 residues in the CDR3. Germline assignment: CDR1 DFQATT and CDR2 SNEGSKA (reference sequence). CDR3 nucleotide sequence: TGCAGTGCTACTAAACCGGGACGAACCTACGAGCAGTACTTC. This sequence encodes CSATKPGRTYEQYF.

This sequence joins TRBV6-2 or TRBV6-3 and TRBJ2-7; D tentatively reads TRBD1 or TRBD2 (5 bases each). Looked up from germline, CDR1 is MNHEY and CDR2 is SVGEGT. The V end lost 8 bases, the J end lost 0 bases, and 20 bases lay between the germline ends. The CDR3 runs to 16 residues. CDR3 nucleotides: TGTGCCAGCGGTTCCCGTGAGGGGCCCCTCTCCTACGAGCAGTACTTC. Its protein is CASGSREGPLSYEQYF.

Comments on this clonotype: This could be a read error, since a much larger clone is one nucleotide away. V gene TRBV2 combines with J gene TRBJ2-7; 7 bases are shared with TRBD1. From germline, CDR1 is SNHLY and CDR2 FYNNEI. The CDR3 covers 14 residues. The CDR3 here is CANSEGQWSYEQYF. CDR3 sequence (DNA): TGTGCCAACAGTGAGGGACAGTGGTCCTACGAGCAGTACTTC.

This clonotype was seen at least ten times. The gene calls are TRBV6-5 and TRBJ1-2; unclear D gene. Germline CDR1 and CDR2: MNHEY and SVGAGI. The CDR3 is 12 amino acids. The V and J ends lost 2 bases and 6 bases respectively, with 7 bases between them. Here the CDR3 DNA reads TGTGCCAGCAGTTACGACGGCGATGGCTACACCTTC. Protein sequence: CASSYDGDGYTF.

The V call is TRBV11-2, the J call TRBJ2-3, with 9 bases identical to TRBD2. J lost 1 base, V lost 4 bases, and 12 bases had no gene match. CDR1 and CDR2 from the germline V gene are SGHAT and FQNNGV. The CDR3 extends over 18 amino acids. Written as DNA, the CDR3 is TGTGCCAGCAGCTCCCCCCCAGGCGGGAGGGTAGGCACAGATACGCAGTATTTT. This encodes CASSSPPGGRVGTDTQYF.

The chain employs TRBV6-5 and TRBJ1-5, with D maybe TRBD1 (5 bases). CDR1 is MNHEY, CDR2 SVGAGI, per germline. The CDR3 covers 19 residues. Trimming left V 0 bases short and J 5 bases short, with 23 bases between. The DNA for the CDR3 is TGTGCCAGCAGTTACTCGATTTTGCGGGCATGGGGGGGATATCAGCCCCAGCATTTT. Translated: CASSYSILRAWGGYQPQHF.

The CDR3 DNA reads TGTGCCATCAAATCTCACCTGGGGTGGGGAGAGACCCAGTACTTC. It is translated as CAIKSHLGWGETQYF. The chain links TRBV10-3 to TRBJ2-5; D is undetermined. CDR3 length: 15 residues. V shed 7 bases and J shed 4 bases, with 19 bases lying between them. CDR1 and CDR2 from the germline V gene are ENHRY and SYGVKD.

This clonotype appeared a few times. The rearrangement joins TRBV3-1 to TRBJ1-3; no reliable D call. The CDR3 sequence is 15 residues long. V shed 0 bases and J shed 2 bases, with 8 bases lying between them. CDR1 LGHDT and CDR2 YNNKEL come from the germline V gene (reference sequence). The CDR3 sequence is CASSQDGRAGNTIYF. CDR3 coding DNA: TGTGCCAGCAGCCAAGATGGGAGGGCTGGAAACACCATATATTTT.

This clonotype was detected many times. The CDR3 DNA follows: TGTGCCAGCACCGACAGGGAGGCGGGGGAGACCCAGTACTTC. It yields the protein CASTDREAGETQYF. V is TRBV12-3 or TRBV12-4 and J is TRBJ2-5; perhaps TRBD1 as D (7 bases). Deletions cut 7 bases from V and 5 bases from J, with 17 bases between. The CDR3 has 14 residues.

This clonotype was recorded many times. This chain links TRBV12-3 or TRBV12-4 with TRBJ1-1, with TRBD1 matching over 8 bases. The CDR3 is 15 residues long. Trimming cost V 4 bases and J 3 bases; bases outside gene matches: 7. The DNA for the CDR3 is TGTGCCAGCAGTTCCAGGGGGCTAGCTGACACTGAAGCTTTCTTT. This codes for CASSSRGLADTEAFF.

This chain uses TRBV12-3 or TRBV12-4 with TRBJ1-1, with TRBD1 matching 8 bases. CDR3 length: 13 residues. V shed 3 bases and J 10 bases; nucleotides not matched to a gene: 7. As DNA, the CDR3 is TGTGCCAGCAGTTTTGGAGACAGGGGACGAGCTTTCTTT. Translation: CASSFGDRGRAFF.

The genes are TRBV19 and TRBJ1-1; the D gene is possibly TRBD1 (5 bases). V lost 7 bases and J lost 4, with 13 bases in between. This CDR3 contains 13 residues. Germline assignment: CDR1 LNHDA and CDR2 SQIVND (reference sequence). For the CDR3, the DNA is TGTGCCAGTACCCATATCGGGGGCACTGAAGCTTTCTTT. Encoded protein: CASTHIGGTEAFF. The whole variable domain, remainder taken from reference TRBV19 and TRBJ1-1, is DGGITQSPKYLFRKEGQNVTLSCEQNLNHDAMYWYRQDPGQGLRLIYYSQIVNDFQKGDIAEGYSVSREKKESFPLTVTSAQKNPTAFYLCASTHIGGTEAFFGQGTRLTVV.

J is TRBJ1-1 and V is TRBV5-1; a possible D gene is TRBD1 (6 bases). The CDR3 is made up of 14 amino acids. In germline, CDR1 is SGHRS, CDR2 YFSETQ. The V end lost 3 bases, the J end lost 2 bases, and 11 bases lay between the germline ends. CDR3 region: CASSYDGGNTEAFF. The DNA of the CDR3 is TGCGCCAGCAGCTACGACGGGGGCAACACTGAAGCTTTCTTT.

This clonotype has only a few counts. The V call is TRBV6-1, the J call TRBJ1-2, with 7 bases aligning to TRBD1. CDR1 MNHNS and CDR2 SASEGT come from the germline V gene. This CDR3 has 12 amino acids. V was clipped by 7 bases and J by 8 bases; unmatched bases: 7. CDR3 residues: CASIGTGEGYTF. The CDR3 nucleotides read TGTGCCAGCATCGGAACAGGGGAAGGCTACACCTTC.

The chain recombines TRBV11-2 with TRBJ2-3; D call uncertain. V was pared by 4 bases and J by 1 base, with 6 bases between. Germline assignment: CDR1 SGHAT and CDR2 FQNNGV. The CDR3 sequence is 13 residues long. The CDR3 DNA reads TGTGCCAGCAGCTCCCCCCGCACAGATACGCAGTATTTT. It codes for CASSSPRTDTQYF.

The chain links TRBV6-1 to TRBJ1-1; 7 nucleotides agree with TRBD1. This CDR3 is built from 12 residues. Germline lookup yields CDR1 MNHNS and CDR2 SASEGT. V shed 5 bases, J shed 7 bases, and the junction held 4 bases outside the gene matches. In DNA form, the CDR3 reads TGTGCCAGCAGTAGGGGGCTAGATGAAGCTTTCTTT. This encodes CASSRGLDEAFF.

Here the CDR3 reads CASSFGTGGSQPQHF. The CDR3 nucleotides read TGTGCCAGCAGTTTCGGGACAGGGGGAAGTCAGCCCCAGCATTTT. This chain joins TRBV6-2 or TRBV6-3 and TRBJ1-5; TRBD1 agrees at 11 bases. V gave up 4 bases and J gave up 6 bases; unmatched junction bases: 5. The germline gives CDR1 MNHEY, CDR2 SVGEGT. This CDR3 region has 15 residues.

In its sample, this clonotype was seen once. This chain connects TRBV29-1 to TRBJ2-2; D is unresolved. V was shortened by 7 bases and J by 8 bases, with 11 bases between the two germline ends. Germline V lookup: CDR1 SQVTM, CDR2 ANQGSEA. This CDR3 is 11 amino acids long. CDR3 nucleotide sequence: TGCAGCGCCTATCGCCGGGGGGAGCTGTTTTTT. Its protein product is CSAYRRGELFF.

The CDR3 bases are TGTGCCTGGAATAGGGGGGGCTACGAGCAGTACTTC. Its protein product is CAWNRGGYEQYF. The J gene is TRBJ2-7, the V gene TRBV30; tentative D call: TRBD2 (7 bases). Germline CDR1 is GTSNPN and CDR2 is SVGIG (reference sequence). Trimming stripped 4 bases from V and 3 bases from J, with 10 bases between. CDR3 size: 12 residues. The full variable domain, its missing parts supplied by reference TRBV30 and TRBJ2-7, is SQTIHQWPATLVQPVGSPLSLECTVEGTSNPNLYWYRQAAGRGLQLLFYSVGIGQISSEVPQNLSASRPQDRQFILSSKKLLLSDSGFYLCAWNRGGYEQYFGPGTRLTVT.

V is TRBV19 and J is TRBJ1-1; D is perhaps TRBD1 (6 bases). The V gene's germline CDR1 is LNHDA and CDR2 SQIVND (reference sequence). V was clipped by 3 bases and J by 8 bases, with 10 bases between them. The CDR3 sequence is 12 residues long. The CDR3 DNA follows: TGTGCCAGTAGTATTCGGACAGACGAAGCTTTCTTT. The encoded protein is CASSIRTDEAFF.

The genes are TRBV2 and TRBJ2-1, with TRBD1 as a possible D gene (5 bases). Germline V gives CDR1 SNHLY, CDR2 FYNNEI. The CDR3 covers 14 residues. The germline V and J ends were trimmed by 3 bases and 3 bases, with 9 bases remaining between them. In DNA, the CDR3 is TGTGCCAGCAGTGATCAGGGTTTCTACAATGAGCAGTTCTTC. This codes for CASSDQGFYNEQFF. Looking up the rest from reference TRBV2 and TRBJ2-1 gives the full variable domain: EPEVTQTPSHQVTQMGQEVILRCVPISNHLYFYWYRQILGQKVEFLVSFYNNEISEKSEIFDDQFSVERPDGSNFTLKIRSTKLEDSAMYFCASSDQGFYNEQFFGPGTRLTVL.

The chain couples TRBV6-1 to TRBJ2-3; 7 bases match TRBD1. From germline, CDR1 is MNHNS and CDR2 SASEGT. V shed 6 bases, J shed 2 bases, and the junction held 5 bases outside the gene matches. The CDR3 totals 14 residues. The CDR3 coding sequence is TGTGCCAGCAGCCGGGACAGTTACACAGATACGCAGTATTTT. Its translation: CASSRDSYTDTQYF.